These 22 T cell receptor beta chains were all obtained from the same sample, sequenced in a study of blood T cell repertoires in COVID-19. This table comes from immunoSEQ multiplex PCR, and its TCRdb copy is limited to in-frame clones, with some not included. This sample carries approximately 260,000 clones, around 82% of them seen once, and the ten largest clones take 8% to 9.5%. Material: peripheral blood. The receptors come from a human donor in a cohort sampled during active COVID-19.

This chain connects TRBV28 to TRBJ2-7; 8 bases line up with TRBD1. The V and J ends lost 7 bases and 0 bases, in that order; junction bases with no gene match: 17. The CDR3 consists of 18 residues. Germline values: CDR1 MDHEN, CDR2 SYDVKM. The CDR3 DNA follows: TGTGCCAGCACCACACTTCGACAGGACAGGGTTGGCTCCTACGAGCAGTACTTC. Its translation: CASTTLRQDRVGSYEQYF.

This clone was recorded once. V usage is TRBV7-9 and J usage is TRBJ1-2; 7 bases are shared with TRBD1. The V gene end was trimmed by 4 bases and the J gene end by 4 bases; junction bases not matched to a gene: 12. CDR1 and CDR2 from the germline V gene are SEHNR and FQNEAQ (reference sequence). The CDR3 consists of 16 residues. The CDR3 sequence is CASSSSGTDNVYGYTF. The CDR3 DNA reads TGTGCCAGCAGCTCATCCGGGACAGATAATGTCTATGGCTACACCTTC.

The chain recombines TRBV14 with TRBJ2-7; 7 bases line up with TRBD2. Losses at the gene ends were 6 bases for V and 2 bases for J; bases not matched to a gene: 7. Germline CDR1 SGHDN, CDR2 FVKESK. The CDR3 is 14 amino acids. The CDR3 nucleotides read TGTGCCAGCAGTCTAAGCGGGGTGACCTACGAGCAGTACTTC. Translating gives CASSLSGVTYEQYF. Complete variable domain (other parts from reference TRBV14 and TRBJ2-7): EAGVTQFPSHSVIEKGQTVTLRCDPISGHDNLYWYRRVMGKEIKFLLHFVKESKQDESGMPNNRFLAERTGGTYSTLKVQPAELEDSGVYFCASSLSGVTYEQYFGPGTRLTVT.

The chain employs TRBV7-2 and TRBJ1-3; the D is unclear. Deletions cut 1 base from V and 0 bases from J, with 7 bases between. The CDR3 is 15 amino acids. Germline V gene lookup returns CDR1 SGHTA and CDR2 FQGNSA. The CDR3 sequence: CASSLDSHSGNTIYF. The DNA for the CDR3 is TGTGCCAGCAGCTTAGACAGCCACTCTGGAAACACCATATATTTT.

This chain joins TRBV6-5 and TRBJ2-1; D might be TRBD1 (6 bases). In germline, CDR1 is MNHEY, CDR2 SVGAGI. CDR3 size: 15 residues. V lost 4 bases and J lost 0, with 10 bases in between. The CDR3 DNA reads TGTGCCAGCAGTTCGACACAGGGCTCCTACAATGAGCAGTTCTTC. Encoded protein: CASSSTQGSYNEQFF.

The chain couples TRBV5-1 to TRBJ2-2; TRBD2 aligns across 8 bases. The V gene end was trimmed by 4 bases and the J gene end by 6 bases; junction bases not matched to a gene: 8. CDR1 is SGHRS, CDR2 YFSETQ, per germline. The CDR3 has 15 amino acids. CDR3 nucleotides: TGCGCCAGCAGCGGCGGCGGGAGGATTGCCGGGGAGCTGTTTTTT. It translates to CASSGGGRIAGELFF.

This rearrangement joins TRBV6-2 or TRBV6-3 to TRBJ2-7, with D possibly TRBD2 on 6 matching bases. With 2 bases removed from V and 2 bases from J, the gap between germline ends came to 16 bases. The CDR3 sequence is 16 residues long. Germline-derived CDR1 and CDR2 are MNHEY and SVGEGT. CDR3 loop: CASSYARGGAPYEQYF. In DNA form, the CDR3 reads TGTGCCAGCAGTTACGCACGTGGAGGGGCTCCCTACGAGCAGTACTTC.

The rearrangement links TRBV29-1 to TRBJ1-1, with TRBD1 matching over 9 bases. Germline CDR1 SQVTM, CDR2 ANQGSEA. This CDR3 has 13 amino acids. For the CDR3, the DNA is TGCAGTTCAACAGGGGGCCAGGGGACTGAAGCTTTCTTT. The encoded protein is CSSTGGQGTEAFF.

The CDR3 DNA reads as TGTGCCAGCAGGGGGGCGGGGACTAGCGGGAACGAGCAGTACTTC. Translated: CASRGAGTSGNEQYF. J is TRBJ2-7 and V is TRBV6-5; TRBD2 matches 13 bases. The CDR3 is 15 residues long. The V and J ends lost 6 bases and 5 bases, in that order; junction bases with no gene match: 7. Per the germline V gene, CDR1 is MNHEY and CDR2 is SVGAGI.

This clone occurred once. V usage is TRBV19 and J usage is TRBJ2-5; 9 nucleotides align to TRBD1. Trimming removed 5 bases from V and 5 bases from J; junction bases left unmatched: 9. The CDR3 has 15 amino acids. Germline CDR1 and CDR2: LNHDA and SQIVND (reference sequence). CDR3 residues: CASSAGTGFKETQYF. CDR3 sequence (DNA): TGTGCCAGTAGTGCCGGGACAGGGTTCAAGGAGACCCAGTACTTC.

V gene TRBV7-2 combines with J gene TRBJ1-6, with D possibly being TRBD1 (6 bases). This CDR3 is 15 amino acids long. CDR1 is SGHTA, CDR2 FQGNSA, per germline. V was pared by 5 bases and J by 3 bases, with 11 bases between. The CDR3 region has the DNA TGTGCCAGCAGCGGAGAAGGGGGCTATAATTCACCCCTCCACTTT. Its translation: CASSGEGGYNSPLHF.

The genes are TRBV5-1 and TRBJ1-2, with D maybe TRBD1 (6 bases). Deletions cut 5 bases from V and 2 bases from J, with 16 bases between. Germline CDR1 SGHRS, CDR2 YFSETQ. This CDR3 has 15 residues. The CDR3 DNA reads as TGCGCCAGCAGGCCAACCACAGGGACCAACTATGGCTACACCTTC. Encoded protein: CASRPTTGTNYGYTF.

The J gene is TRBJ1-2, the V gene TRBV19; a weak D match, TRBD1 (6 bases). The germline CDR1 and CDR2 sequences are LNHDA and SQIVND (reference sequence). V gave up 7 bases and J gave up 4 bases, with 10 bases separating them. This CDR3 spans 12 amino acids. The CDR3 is CASTQGLYGYTF. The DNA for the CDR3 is TGTGCCAGTACCCAGGGGCTCTATGGCTACACCTTC. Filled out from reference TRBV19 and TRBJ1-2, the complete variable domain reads DGGITQSPKYLFRKEGQNVTLSCEQNLNHDAMYWYRQDPGQGLRLIYYSQIVNDFQKGDIAEGYSVSREKKESFPLTVTSAQKNPTAFYLCASTQGLYGYTFGSGTRLTVV.

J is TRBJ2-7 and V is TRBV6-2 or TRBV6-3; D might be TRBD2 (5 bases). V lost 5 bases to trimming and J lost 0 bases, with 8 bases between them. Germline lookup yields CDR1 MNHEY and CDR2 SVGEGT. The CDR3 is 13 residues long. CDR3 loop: CASSRTDSYEQYF. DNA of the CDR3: TGTGCCAGCAGTAGGACTGACTCCTACGAGCAGTACTTC.

CDR3 amino acids: CASSPYHSGIQETQYF. DNA of the CDR3: TGTGCCAGCTCACCTTATCATTCAGGGATCCAAGAGACCCAGTACTTC. The chain has TRBV18 and TRBJ2-5; D possibly corresponds to TRBD1 (5 bases). Trimming shortened V by 3 bases and J by 1 base, and 15 bases separated the two germline ends. This CDR3 contains 16 residues. Germline CDR1 and CDR2: KGHSH and LQKENI.

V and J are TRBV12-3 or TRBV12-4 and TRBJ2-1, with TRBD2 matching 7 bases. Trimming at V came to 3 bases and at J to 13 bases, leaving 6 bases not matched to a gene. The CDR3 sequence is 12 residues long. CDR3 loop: CASSFLGGRQFF. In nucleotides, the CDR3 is TGTGCCAGCAGTTTCCTTGGCGGGAGACAGTTCTTC.

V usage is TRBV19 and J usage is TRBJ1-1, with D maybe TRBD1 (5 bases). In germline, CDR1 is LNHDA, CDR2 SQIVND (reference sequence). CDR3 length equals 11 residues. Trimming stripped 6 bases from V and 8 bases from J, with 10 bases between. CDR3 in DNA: TGTGCCAGTAGGTTGACAGACGAAGCTTTCTTT. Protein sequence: CASRLTDEAFF.

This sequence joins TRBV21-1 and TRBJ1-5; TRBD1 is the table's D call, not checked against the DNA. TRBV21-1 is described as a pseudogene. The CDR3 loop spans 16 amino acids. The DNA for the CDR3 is TGTGCCAGCAGCAAATTAAGGACAGCAAATAATCAGCCCCAGCATTTT. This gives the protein CASSKLRTANNQPQHF.

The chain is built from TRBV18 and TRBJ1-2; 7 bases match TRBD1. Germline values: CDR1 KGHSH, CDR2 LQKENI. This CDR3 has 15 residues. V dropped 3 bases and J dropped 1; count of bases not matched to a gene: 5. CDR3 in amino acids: CASSPDRDHNYGYTF. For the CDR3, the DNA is TGTGCCAGCTCACCCGACAGGGATCATAACTATGGCTACACCTTC. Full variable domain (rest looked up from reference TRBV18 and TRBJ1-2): NAGVMQNPRHLVRRRGQEARLRCSPMKGHSHVYWYRQLPEEGLKFMVYLQKENIIDESGMPKERFSAEFPKEGPSILRIQQVVRGDSAAYFCASSPDRDHNYGYTFGSGTRLTVV.

CDR3 coding DNA: TGTGCCAGCAGCCCCCCGTGGGTAGCGGGAGGGGTCGGTTCCGGGGAGCTGTTTTTT. This sequence encodes CASSPPWVAGGVGSGELFF. The chain is built from TRBV5-4 and TRBJ2-2; TRBD2 agrees at 11 bases. Trimming took 4 bases from V and 6 from J; bases not matched to a gene: 17. Germline V gene sequence: CDR1 SGHNT, CDR2 YYREEE (reference sequence). The CDR3 has 19 amino acids. Full variable domain (rest looked up from reference TRBV5-4 and TRBJ2-2): ETGVTQSPTHLIKTRGQQVTLRCSSQSGHNTVSWYQQALGQGPQFIFQYYREEENGRGNFPPRFSGLQFPNYSSELNVNALELDDSALYLCASSPPWVAGGVGSGELFFGEGSRLTVL.

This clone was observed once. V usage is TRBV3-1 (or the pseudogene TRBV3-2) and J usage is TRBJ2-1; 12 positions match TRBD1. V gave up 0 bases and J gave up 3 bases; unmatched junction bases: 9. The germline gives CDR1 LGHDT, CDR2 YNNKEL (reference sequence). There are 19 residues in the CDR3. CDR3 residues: CASSQDGGQGALHYNEQFF. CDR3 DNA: TGTGCCAGCAGCCAAGATGGGGGACAGGGGGCGTTACACTACAATGAGCAGTTCTTC.

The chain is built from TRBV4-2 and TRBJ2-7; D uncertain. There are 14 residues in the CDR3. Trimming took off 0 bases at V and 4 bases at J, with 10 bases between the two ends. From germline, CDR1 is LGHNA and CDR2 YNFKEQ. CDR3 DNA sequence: TGTGCCAGCAGCCAAGATTTCGGTAATTACGAGCAGTACTTC. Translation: CASSQDFGNYEQYF.